A single TCR beta chain is shown here with its context. What it recognizes is unknown. This was the immunoSEQ v3.0 assay at survey level. For each individual sample, sequencing targeted 40,000-50,000 T-cell genomes. Sequenced by immunoSEQ multiplex PCR; TCRdb stores in-frame clones only, minus some. The sample includes about 22,000 clones, around 81% seen only once; the top ten take 3.5% to 5%. Every participant with HIV received treatment in the United States. The data originate from a study of long-term antiretroviral therapy in people with HIV. Study-wide findings and caveats: For ART adherence, viral resistance and therapy changes, no data were available. Clones expanded before ART dominated the repertoire at all time points.

This CDR3 has 16 residues. The V gene lost 7 bases and the J gene lost 2 bases, with 18 bases spanning the gap. The germline CDR1 and CDR2 sequences are MDHEN and SYDVKM. The receptor was isolated from a man aged 18 to 35 with HIV. The specimen comprised unsorted PBMCs, sampled roughly 4 years after starting antiretroviral therapy. The chain has TRBV28 and TRBJ1-3, with a weak D call TRBD1 (5 bases). CDR3 DNA sequence: TGTGCCAGCAACGCCGAGTGGGGCTCAACTGGAAACACCATATATTTT. Its protein product is CASNAEWGSTGNTIYF.